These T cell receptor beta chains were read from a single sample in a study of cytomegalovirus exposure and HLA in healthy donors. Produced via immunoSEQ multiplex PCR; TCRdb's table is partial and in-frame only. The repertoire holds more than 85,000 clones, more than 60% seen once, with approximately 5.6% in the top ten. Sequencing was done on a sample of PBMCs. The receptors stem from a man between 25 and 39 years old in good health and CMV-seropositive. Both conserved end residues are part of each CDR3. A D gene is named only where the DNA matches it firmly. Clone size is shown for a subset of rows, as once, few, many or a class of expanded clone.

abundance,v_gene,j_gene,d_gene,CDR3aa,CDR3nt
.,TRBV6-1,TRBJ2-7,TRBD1,CASSAGTANYEQYF,TGTGCCAGCAGTGCCGGGACAGCCAACTACGAGCAGTACTTC
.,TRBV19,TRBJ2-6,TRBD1,CASSAETGAGANVLTF,TGTGCCAGTAGTGCGGAGACAGGGGCTGGGGCCAACGTCCTGACTTTC
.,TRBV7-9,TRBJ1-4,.,CSSSSPDTGNEKLFF,TGTTCCAGCAGCTCCCCTGACACAGGGAATGAAAAACTGTTTTTT
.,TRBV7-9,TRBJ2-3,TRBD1,CASSLVGTGIGTDTQYF,TGTGCCAGCAGCTTAGTGGGGACAGGGATAGGTACAGATACGCAGTATTTT
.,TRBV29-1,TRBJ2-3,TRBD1,CSARDRVTDTQYF,TGCAGCGCCCGGGACAGGGTTACAGATACGCAGTATTTT
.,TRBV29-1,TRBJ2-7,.,CSVGRGTYEQYF,TGCAGCGTTGGTAGGGGTACCTACGAGCAGTACTTC
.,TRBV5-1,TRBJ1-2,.,CASSSSGTIDYGYTF,TGCGCCAGCAGCTCTTCCGGGACTATCGACTATGGCTACACCTTC
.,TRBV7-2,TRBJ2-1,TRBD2,CASSYLAGGFNEQFF,TGTGCCAGCAGCTACCTAGCGGGGGGGTTTAATGAGCAGTTCTTC
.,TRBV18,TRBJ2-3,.,CASSPSAPSTDTQYF,TGTGCCAGCTCACCGAGCGCACCTAGCACAGATACGCAGTATTTT
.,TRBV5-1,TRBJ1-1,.,CASSLLQGMNTEAFF,TGCGCCAGCAGCCTTCTGCAGGGGATGAACACTGAAGCTTTCTTT
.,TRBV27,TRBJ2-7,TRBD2,CASSLSSGVPYEQYF,TGTGCCAGCAGTTTATCTAGCGGGGTTCCCTACGAGCAGTACTTC
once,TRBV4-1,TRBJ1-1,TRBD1,CASSRPLRDRNTEAFF,TGCGCCAGCAGCCGACCCTTGAGGGACAGGAACACTGAAGCTTTCTTT
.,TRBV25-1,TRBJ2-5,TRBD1,CASSAQGTQETQYF,TGTGCCAGCAGTGCACAGGGGACCCAAGAGACCCAGTACTTC
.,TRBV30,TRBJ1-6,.,CAWRIGENNSPLHF,TGTGCCTGGAGGATAGGGGAAAATAATTCACCCCTCCACTTT
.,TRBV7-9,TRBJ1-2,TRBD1,CASSFNRTGPNYGYTF,TGTGCCAGCAGCTTTAATCGGACAGGGCCTAACTATGGCTACACCTTC
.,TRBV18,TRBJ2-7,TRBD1,CASSPRGTDSYEQYF,TGTGCCAGCTCACCACGGGGGACAGACTCCTACGAGCAGTACTTC
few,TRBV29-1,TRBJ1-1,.,CSVGGGGTEAFF,TGCAGCGTTGGTGGGGGGGGCACTGAAGCTTTCTTT
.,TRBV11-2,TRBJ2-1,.,CASSSGARLSSEQFF,TGTGCCAGCAGCTCCGGAGCCCGATTGTCAAGTGAGCAGTTCTTC
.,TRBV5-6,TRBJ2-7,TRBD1,CASTQGAGYEQYF,TGTGCCAGCACCCAGGGGGCGGGGTACGAGCAGTACTTC
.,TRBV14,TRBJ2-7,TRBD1,CASSQEMWDRVSSYEQYF,TGTGCCAGCAGCCAAGAAATGTGGGACAGGGTCTCGTCCTACGAGCAGTACTTC
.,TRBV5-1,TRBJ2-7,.,CASSPEGWVYEQYF,TGCGCCAGCAGCCCCGAGGGTTGGGTCTACGAGCAGTACTTC
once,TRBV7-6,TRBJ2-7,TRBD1,CASSRRQGEYEQYF,TGTGCCAGCAGCCGACGGCAGGGGGAGTACGAGCAGTACTTC